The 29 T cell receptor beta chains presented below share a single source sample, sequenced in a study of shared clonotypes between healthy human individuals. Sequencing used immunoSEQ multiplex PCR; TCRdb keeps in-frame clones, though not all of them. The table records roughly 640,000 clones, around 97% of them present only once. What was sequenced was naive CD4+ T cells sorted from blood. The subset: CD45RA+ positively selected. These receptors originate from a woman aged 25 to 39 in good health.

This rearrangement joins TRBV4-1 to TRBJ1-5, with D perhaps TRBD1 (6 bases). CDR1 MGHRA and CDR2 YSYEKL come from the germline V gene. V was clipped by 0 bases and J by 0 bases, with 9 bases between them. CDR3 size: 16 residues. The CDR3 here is CASSQDQGGSNQPQHF. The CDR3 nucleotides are TGCGCCAGCAGCCAAGATCAAGGGGGTAGCAATCAGCCCCAGCATTTT.

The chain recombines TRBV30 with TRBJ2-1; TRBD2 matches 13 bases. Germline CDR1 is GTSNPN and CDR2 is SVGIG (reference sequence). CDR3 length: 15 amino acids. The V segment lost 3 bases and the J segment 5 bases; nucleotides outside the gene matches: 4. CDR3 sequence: CAWSLGLAGNNEQFF. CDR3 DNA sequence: TGTGCCTGGAGCCTGGGACTAGCGGGAAACAATGAGCAGTTCTTC.

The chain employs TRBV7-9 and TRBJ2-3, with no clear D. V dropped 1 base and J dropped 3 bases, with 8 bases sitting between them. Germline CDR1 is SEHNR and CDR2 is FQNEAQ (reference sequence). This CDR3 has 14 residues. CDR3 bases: TGTGCCAGCAGCTTAGTCGAGAGGACAGATACGCAGTATTTT. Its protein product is CASSLVERTDTQYF.

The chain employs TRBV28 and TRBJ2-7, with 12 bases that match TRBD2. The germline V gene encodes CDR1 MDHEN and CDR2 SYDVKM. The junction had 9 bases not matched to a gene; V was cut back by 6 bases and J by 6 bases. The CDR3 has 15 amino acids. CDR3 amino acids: CASSLTSGSRPEQYF. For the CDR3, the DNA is TGTGCCAGCAGCTTGACTAGCGGGAGTCGTCCCGAGCAGTACTTC.

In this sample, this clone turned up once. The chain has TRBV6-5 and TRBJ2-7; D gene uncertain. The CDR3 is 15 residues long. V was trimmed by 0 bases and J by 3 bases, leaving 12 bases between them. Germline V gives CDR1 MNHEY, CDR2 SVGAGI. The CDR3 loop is CASSYSSSGYYEQYF. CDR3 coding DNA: TGTGCCAGCAGTTACTCTTCCTCCGGATACTACGAGCAGTACTTC.

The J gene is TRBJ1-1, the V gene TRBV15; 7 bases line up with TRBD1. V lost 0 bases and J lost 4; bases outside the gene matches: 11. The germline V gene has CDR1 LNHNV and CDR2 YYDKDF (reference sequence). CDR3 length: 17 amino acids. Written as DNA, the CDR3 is TGTGCCACCAGCAGAGATCCACCCCTGACAGGGTTCACTGAAGCTTTCTTT. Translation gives CATSRDPPLTGFTEAFF.

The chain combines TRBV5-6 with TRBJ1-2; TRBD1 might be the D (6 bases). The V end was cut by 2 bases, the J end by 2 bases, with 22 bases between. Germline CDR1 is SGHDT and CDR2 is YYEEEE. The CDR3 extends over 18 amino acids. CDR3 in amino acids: CASSFVLGGPAPNYGYTF. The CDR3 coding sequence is TGTGCCAGCAGCTTTGTCCTAGGGGGACCAGCGCCCAACTATGGCTACACCTTC.

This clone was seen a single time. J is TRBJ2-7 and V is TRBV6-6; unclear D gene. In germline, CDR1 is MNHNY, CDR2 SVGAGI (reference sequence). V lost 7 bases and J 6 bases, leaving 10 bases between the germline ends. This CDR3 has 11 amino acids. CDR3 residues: CASTYGFEQYF. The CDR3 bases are TGTGCCAGCACGTACGGTTTCGAGCAGTACTTC.

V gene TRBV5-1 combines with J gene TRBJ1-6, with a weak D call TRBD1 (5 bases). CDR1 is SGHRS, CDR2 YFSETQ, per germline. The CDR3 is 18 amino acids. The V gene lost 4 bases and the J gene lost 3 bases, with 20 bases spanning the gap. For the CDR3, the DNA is TGCGCCAGCAGCCCCGGACAAGGGCCTTTTCTCTATAATTCACCCCTCCACTTT. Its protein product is CASSPGQGPFLYNSPLHF.

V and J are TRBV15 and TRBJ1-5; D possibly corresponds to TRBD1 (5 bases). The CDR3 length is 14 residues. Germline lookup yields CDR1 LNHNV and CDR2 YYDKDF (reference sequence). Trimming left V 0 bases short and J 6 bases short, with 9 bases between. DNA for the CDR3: TGTGCCACCAGCAGAGAAGGGAGGGGTCAGCCCCAGCATTTT. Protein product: CATSREGRGQPQHF. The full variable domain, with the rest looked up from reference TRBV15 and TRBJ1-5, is DAMVIQNPRYQVTQFGKPVTLSCSQTLNHNVMYWYQQKSSQAPKLLFHYYDKDFNNEADTPDNFQSRRPNTSFCFLDIRSPGLGDTAMYLCATSREGRGQPQHFGDGTRLSIL.

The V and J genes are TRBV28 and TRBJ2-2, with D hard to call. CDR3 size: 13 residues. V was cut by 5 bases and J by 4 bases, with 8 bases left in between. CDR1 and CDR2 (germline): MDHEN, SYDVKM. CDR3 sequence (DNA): TGTGCCAGCAGTCCGCATTCCACCGGGGAGCTGTTTTTT. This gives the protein CASSPHSTGELFF. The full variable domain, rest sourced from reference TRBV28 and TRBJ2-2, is DVKVTQSSRYLVKRTGEKVFLECVQDMDHENMFWYRQDPGLGLRLIYFSYDVKMKEKGDIPEGYSVSREKKERFSLILESASTNQTSMYLCASSPHSTGELFFGEGSRLTVL.

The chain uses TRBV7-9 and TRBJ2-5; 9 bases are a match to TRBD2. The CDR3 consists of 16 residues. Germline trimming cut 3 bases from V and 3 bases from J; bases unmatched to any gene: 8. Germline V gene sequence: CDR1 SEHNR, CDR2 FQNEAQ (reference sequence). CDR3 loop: CASSLGIPSGKETQYF. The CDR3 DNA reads TGTGCCAGCAGCTTGGGTATACCTAGCGGGAAAGAGACCCAGTACTTC.

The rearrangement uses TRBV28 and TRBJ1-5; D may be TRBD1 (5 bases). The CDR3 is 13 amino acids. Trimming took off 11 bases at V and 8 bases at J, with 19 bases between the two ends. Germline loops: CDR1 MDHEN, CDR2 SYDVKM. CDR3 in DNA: TGTGCCTCCCAGTGGGGGGTTGTAGAGCCCCAGCATTTT. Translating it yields CASQWGVVEPQHF.

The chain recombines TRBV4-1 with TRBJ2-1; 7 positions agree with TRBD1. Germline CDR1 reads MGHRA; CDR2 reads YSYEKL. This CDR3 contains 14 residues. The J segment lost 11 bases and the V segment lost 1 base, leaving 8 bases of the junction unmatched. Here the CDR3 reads CASSQGVTGTKQFF. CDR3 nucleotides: TGCGCCAGCAGCCAAGGGGTGACAGGGACGAAGCAGTTCTTC.

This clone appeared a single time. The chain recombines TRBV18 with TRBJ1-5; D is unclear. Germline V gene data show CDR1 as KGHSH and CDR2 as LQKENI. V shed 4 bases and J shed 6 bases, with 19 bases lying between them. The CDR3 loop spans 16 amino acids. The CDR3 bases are TGTGCCAGCTCACGTTCTGGCGGACTGTTGGGTCAGCCCCAGCATTTT. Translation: CASSRSGGLLGQPQHF. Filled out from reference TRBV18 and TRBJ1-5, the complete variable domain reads NAGVMQNPRHLVRRRGQEARLRCSPMKGHSHVYWYRQLPEEGLKFMVYLQKENIIDESGMPKERFSAEFPKEGPSILRIQQVVRGDSAAYFCASSRSGGLLGQPQHFGDGTRLSIL.

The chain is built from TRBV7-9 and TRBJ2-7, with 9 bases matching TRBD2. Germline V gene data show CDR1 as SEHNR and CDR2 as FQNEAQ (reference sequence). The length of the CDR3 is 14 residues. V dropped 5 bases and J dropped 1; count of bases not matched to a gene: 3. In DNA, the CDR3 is TGTGCCAGCAGCCGACTAGCGGCTTCCTACGAGCAGTACTTC. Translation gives CASSRLAASYEQYF. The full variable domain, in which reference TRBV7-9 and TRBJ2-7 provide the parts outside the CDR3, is DTGVSQNPRHKITKRGQNVTFRCDPISEHNRLYWYRQTLGQGPEFLTYFQNEAQLEKSRLLSDRFSAERPKGSFSTLEIQRTEQGDSAMYLCASSRLAASYEQYFGPGTRLTVT.

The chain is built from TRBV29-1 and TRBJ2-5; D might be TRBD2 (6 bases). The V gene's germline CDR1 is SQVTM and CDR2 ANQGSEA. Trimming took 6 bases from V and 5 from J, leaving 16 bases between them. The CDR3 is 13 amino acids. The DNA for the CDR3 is TGCAGCGTCGAACGAGGGGCGGGGGAGACCCAGTACTTC. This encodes CSVERGAGETQYF.

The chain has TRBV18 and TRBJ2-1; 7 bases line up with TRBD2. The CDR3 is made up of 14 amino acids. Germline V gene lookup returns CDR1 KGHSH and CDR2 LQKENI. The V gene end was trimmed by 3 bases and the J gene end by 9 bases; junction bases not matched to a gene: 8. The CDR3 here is CASSPGTTEGEQFF. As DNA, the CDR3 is TGTGCCAGCTCACCCGGGACTACCGAGGGTGAGCAGTTCTTC.

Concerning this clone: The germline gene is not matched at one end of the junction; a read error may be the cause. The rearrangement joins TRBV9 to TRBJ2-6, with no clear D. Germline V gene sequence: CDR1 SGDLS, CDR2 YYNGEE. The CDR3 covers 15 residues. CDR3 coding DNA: TGTGCCAGCAGCGTCGAATCCGTAAGGGCCAACGCCCTGACTTTC. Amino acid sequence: CASSVESVRANALTF.

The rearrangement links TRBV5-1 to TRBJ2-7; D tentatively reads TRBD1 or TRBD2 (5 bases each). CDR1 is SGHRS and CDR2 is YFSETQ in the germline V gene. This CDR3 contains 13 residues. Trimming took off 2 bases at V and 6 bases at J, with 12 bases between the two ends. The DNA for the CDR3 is TGCGCCAGCAGCTTAGGGGACGAGCCCGAGCAGTACTTC. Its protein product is CASSLGDEPEQYF.

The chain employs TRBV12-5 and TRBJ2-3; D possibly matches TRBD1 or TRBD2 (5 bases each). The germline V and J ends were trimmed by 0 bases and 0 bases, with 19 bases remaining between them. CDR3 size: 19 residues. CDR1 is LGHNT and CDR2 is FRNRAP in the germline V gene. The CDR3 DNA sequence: TGTGCTAGTGGTTTGGTAACGAAGGGGACCGTGGGCAGCACAGATACGCAGTATTTT. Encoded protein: CASGLVTKGTVGSTDTQYF.

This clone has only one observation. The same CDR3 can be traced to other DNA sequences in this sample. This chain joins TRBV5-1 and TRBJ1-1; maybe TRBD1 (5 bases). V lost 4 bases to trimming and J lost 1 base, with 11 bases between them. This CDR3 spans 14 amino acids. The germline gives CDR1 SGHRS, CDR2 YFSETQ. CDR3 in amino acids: CASSLGTENTEAFF. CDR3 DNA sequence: TGCGCCAGCAGCCTTGGGACGGAGAACACTGAAGCTTTCTTT. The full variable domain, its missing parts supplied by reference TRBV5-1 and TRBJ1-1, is KAGVTQTPRYLIKTRGQQVTLSCSPISGHRSVSWYQQTPGQGLQFLFEYFSETQRNKGNFPGRFSGRQFSNSRSEMNVSTLELGDSALYLCASSLGTENTEAFFGQGTRLTVV.

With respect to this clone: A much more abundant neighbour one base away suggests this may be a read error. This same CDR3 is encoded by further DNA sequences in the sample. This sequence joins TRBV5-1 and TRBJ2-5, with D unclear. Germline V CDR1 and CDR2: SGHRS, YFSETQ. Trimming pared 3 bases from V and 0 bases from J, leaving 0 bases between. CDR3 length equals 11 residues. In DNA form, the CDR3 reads TGCGCCAGCAGCTACCAAGAGACCCAGTACTTC. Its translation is CASSYQETQYF.

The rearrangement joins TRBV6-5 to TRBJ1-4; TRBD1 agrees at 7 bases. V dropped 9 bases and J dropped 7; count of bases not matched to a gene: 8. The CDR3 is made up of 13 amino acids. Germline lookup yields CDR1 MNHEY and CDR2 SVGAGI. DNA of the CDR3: TGTGCCAGGAAAGAGGGGGCTGGTGAAAAACTGTTTTTT. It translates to CARKEGAGEKLFF.

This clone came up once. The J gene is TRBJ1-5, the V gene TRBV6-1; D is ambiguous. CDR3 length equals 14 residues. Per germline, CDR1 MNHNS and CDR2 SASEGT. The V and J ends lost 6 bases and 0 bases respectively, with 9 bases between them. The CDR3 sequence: CASRDIYSNQPQHF. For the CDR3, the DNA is TGTGCCAGCAGAGACATTTATAGCAATCAGCCCCAGCATTTT.

This CDR3 reads CASSLRGSQETQYF. The DNA for the CDR3 is TGCGCCAGCAGCCTCCGGGGATCCCAAGAGACCCAGTACTTC. The chain has TRBV5-1 and TRBJ2-5; maybe TRBD2 (5 bases). V lost 4 bases, J lost 1 base, and 11 bases lay in between. CDR1 SGHRS and CDR2 YFSETQ come from the germline V gene. The CDR3 covers 14 residues.

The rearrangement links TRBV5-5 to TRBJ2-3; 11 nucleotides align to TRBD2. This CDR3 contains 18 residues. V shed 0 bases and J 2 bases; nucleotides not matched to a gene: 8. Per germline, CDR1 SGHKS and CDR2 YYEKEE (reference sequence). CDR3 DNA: TGTGCCAGCAGCTTGGTCGTCGGGACTAGCGGCCACACAGATACGCAGTATTTT. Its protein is CASSLVVGTSGHTDTQYF.

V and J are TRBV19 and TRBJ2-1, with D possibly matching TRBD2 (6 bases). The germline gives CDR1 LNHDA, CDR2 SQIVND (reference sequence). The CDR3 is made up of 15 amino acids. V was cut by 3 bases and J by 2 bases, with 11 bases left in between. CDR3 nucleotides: TGTGCCAGTAGTATCCACCGGACTACCTACAATGAGCAGTTCTTC. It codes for CASSIHRTTYNEQFF. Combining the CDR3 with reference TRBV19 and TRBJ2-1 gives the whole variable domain DGGITQSPKYLFRKEGQNVTLSCEQNLNHDAMYWYRQDPGQGLRLIYYSQIVNDFQKGDIAEGYSVSREKKESFPLTVTSAQKNPTAFYLCASSIHRTTYNEQFFGPGTRLTVL.

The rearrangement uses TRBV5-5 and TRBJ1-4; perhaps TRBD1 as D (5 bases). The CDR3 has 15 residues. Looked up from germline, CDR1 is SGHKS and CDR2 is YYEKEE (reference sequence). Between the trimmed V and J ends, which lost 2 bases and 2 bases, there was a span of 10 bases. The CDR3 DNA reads TGTGCCAGCAGCTTCGCCAGGGCCACTAATGAAAAACTGTTTTTT. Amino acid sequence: CASSFARATNEKLFF.